The clone carrying this T cell receptor (beta chain) showed up just a few times. Its antigen is still unknown. The data originate from a study of cytomegalovirus exposure and HLA in healthy donors. Findings and caveats of the study: Further analysis was carried out later, and it showed several of the most significant clusters appearing linked to common viral pathogens.

This PCR relied on a set of 60 Vbeta primers and 13 Jbeta primers. Authors' analysis steps: Counted up in a later analysis, unique TCR beta chains came to some 82 million, with around 12 million shared. Sequencing used immunoSEQ multiplex PCR; TCRdb keeps in-frame clones, though not all of them. Clone size and the V and J calls come from that table; the DNA yielded D and trimming. The sample includes about 200,000 clones, 79% of them seen just once. The CDR3 spans 14 residues. From germline, CDR1 is MNHEY and CDR2 SVGAGI. J gave up 6 bases and V 1 base, and 3 bases lay outside the gene matches. The chain has TRBV6-5 and TRBJ1-5; TRBD1 aligns across 7 bases. The sequence came from a girl under 18 in good health and CMV-seropositive. Sequenced sample: PBMCs. The chain's CDR3 is CASSYLQGTQPQHF. The CDR3 DNA sequence: TGTGCCAGCAGTTACTTACAGGGGACTCAGCCCCAGCATTTT.